The 10 T cell receptor beta chains given below trace back to one sample, sequenced in a study of blood T cell repertoires in COVID-19. Some clones are missing from TCRdb's copy, which holds only in-frame ones; the method was immunoSEQ multiplex PCR. The sample carries some 200,000 clones, 75% to 85% recorded once. What was sequenced was peripheral blood. The receptors were gathered from a woman aged 40 to 49 with COVID-19, enrolled during active disease.

Here the CDR3 DNA reads TGTGCCAGCAGTGGCGGACAGATAATTGCAACTAATGAAAAACTGTTTTTT. It yields the protein CASSGGQIIATNEKLFF. The chain joins TRBV6-1 to TRBJ1-4, with D possibly being TRBD1 (6 bases). The CDR3 spans 17 residues. The ends were cut back, 4 bases at V and 0 bases at J, with 15 bases in the middle. The germline V gene encodes CDR1 MNHNS and CDR2 SASEGT.

This clone was picked up one time. The chain is built from TRBV5-5 and TRBJ2-1; 10 bases agree with TRBD2. Germline-derived CDR1 and CDR2 are SGHKS and YYEKEE (reference sequence). The CDR3 length is 18 residues. V was clipped by 0 bases and J by 0 bases; unmatched bases: 6. CDR3 nucleotide sequence: TGTGCCAGCAGCTTGGTAGCGGGGGGAGGCCTCTCCTACAATGAGCAGTTCTTC. Amino acid sequence: CASSLVAGGGLSYNEQFF.

The V gene is TRBV9, the J gene TRBJ2-3; the match to TRBD2 covers 7 bases. J was trimmed by 0 bases and V by 4 bases; bases with no gene match: 11. The CDR3 runs 17 residues. The germline V gene encodes CDR1 SGDLS and CDR2 YYNGEE. The CDR3 DNA reads TGTGCCAGCAGCCCCACCCCTGGGAGGGGAAGCACAGATACGCAGTATTTT. Amino acids: CASSPTPGRGSTDTQYF.

The genes are TRBV30 and TRBJ1-5, with D tentatively TRBD1 (5 bases). CDR3 length: 13 residues. CDR1 and CDR2 (germline): GTSNPN, SVGIG (reference sequence). V lost 5 bases to trimming and J lost 5 bases, with 13 bases between them. The chain's CDR3 is CAWARQLDQPQHF. CDR3 bases: TGTGCCTGGGCTAGACAGCTAGATCAGCCCCAGCATTTT.

J is TRBJ2-1 and V is TRBV7-9; D is perhaps TRBD2 (7 bases). Looked up from germline, CDR1 is SEHNR and CDR2 is FQNEAQ (reference sequence). Trimming took off 2 bases at V and 6 bases at J, with 17 bases between the two ends. This CDR3 has 16 amino acids. The DNA of the CDR3 is TGTGCCAGCAGCTTAATCGTTCGGGGGGCAGGCAATGAGCAGTTCTTC. This sequence encodes CASSLIVRGAGNEQFF.

The chain is built from TRBV9 and TRBJ1-6, with TRBD1 matching over 9 bases. The trim removed 0 bases at V and 8 bases at J, leaving 6 bases unmatched. CDR1 is SGDLS and CDR2 is YYNGEE in the germline V gene. The CDR3 loop spans 16 amino acids. CDR3 DNA: TGTGCCAGCAGCGTAGACCGGGACAGGGTTTATTCACCCCTCCACTTT. Translation: CASSVDRDRVYSPLHF.

The chain carries TRBV19 and TRBJ1-1; D unclear. Germline loops: CDR1 LNHDA, CDR2 SQIVND (reference sequence). There are 13 residues in the CDR3. Trimming cost V 5 bases and J 4 bases, with 11 bases left between them. The CDR3 DNA is TGTGCCAGTAGTCCGAACCTCGGCACTGAAGCTTTCTTT. Its protein is CASSPNLGTEAFF.

V gene TRBV15 combines with J gene TRBJ1-1; perhaps TRBD1 as D (6 bases). V shed 0 bases and J shed 5 bases, with 22 bases lying between them. CDR3 length: 18 amino acids. CDR1 and CDR2 from the germline V gene are LNHNV and YYDKDF (reference sequence). The CDR3 spells CATSRDSGGGLTGTEAFF. For the CDR3, the DNA is TGTGCCACCAGCAGAGATAGTGGGGGCGGTTTGACGGGGACTGAAGCTTTCTTT. Variable domain in full (rest from reference TRBV15 and TRBJ1-1): DAMVIQNPRYQVTQFGKPVTLSCSQTLNHNVMYWYQQKSSQAPKLLFHYYDKDFNNEADTPDNFQSRRPNTSFCFLDIRSPGLGDTAMYLCATSRDSGGGLTGTEAFFGQGTRLTVV.

J is TRBJ2-3 and V is TRBV7-3, with TRBD2 identical over 7 bases. The CDR3 covers 14 residues. Germline V lookup: CDR1 SGHTA, CDR2 FQGTGA. The J segment lost 3 bases and the V segment lost 7 bases, leaving 7 bases of the junction unmatched. The DNA for the CDR3 is TGTGCCAGCAAGGCGGGAGCTTTAACAGATACGCAGTATTTT. Protein sequence: CASKAGALTDTQYF.

V and J are TRBV4-2 and TRBJ2-7; possible D gene TRBD2, 6 bases. Germline V CDR1 and CDR2: LGHNA, YNFKEQ. V lost 3 bases and J 0 bases, leaving 18 bases between the germline ends. CDR3 length: 17 amino acids. CDR3 amino acids: CASSHYPQVADSYEQYF. DNA of the CDR3: TGTGCCAGCAGCCATTATCCCCAGGTAGCGGACTCCTACGAGCAGTACTTC.